A single sample gave rise to the 19 T cell receptor beta chains below, sequenced in a study of T cell clones after liver transplantation. Data came from immunoSEQ multiplex PCR; TCRdb stores just in-frame clones and leaves some out. Of nearly 55,000 clones listed, less than 85% were seen once; the top ten hold over 6.5%. The input for sequencing was CD4+ T cells from blood, taken before liver transplant. These receptors originate from a human donor who received a liver transplant.

This chain connects TRBV6-5 to TRBJ1-1; 9 bases match TRBD1. J lost 1 base, V lost 3 bases, and 6 bases had no gene match. CDR1 and CDR2 (germline): MNHEY, SVGAGI. This CDR3 region has 16 residues. CDR3 sequence: CASSYRYRGRNTEAFF. The CDR3 DNA reads TGTGCCAGCAGTTATAGATACAGGGGGCGGAACACTGAAGCTTTCTTT.

The rearrangement uses TRBV9 and TRBJ2-2; 9 bases are a match to TRBD2. This CDR3 region has 17 residues. Germline V gene data show CDR1 as SGDLS and CDR2 as YYNGEE. The V and J ends lost 4 bases and 2 bases, in that order; junction bases with no gene match: 9. The CDR3 DNA follows: TGTGCCAGCAGCTCCCCGCGAGCGGGAGGTAACACCGGGGAGCTGTTTTTT. Its translation: CASSSPRAGGNTGELFF.

The rearrangement links TRBV7-2 to TRBJ2-3, with TRBD1 identical over 7 bases. This CDR3 has 16 residues. V lost 4 bases, J lost 2 bases, and 9 bases stayed unmatched. Germline V gene data show CDR1 as SGHTA and CDR2 as FQGNSA. The CDR3 is CASSSGQRKNTDTQYF. The DNA of the CDR3 is TGTGCCAGCAGCTCGGGACAGCGGAAGAACACAGATACGCAGTATTTT.

This rearrangement joins TRBV7-2 to TRBJ2-1; no firm D call. The CDR3 totals 13 residues. Germline CDR1 reads SGHTA; CDR2 reads FQGNSA. The V end lost 0 bases, the J end lost 5 bases, and 5 bases lay between the germline ends. CDR3 protein: CASSLASDNEQFF. CDR3 nucleotides: TGTGCCAGCAGCTTAGCCTCGGACAATGAGCAGTTCTTC.

The rearrangement uses TRBV11-2 and TRBJ2-3; D gene unclear. The CDR3 totals 17 residues. Trimming took 1 base from V and 0 from J, leaving 14 bases between them. Germline loops: CDR1 SGHAT, CDR2 FQNNGV. The CDR3 coding sequence is TGTGCCAGCAGCTTAGGCCCAGCGACCTACAGCACAGATACGCAGTATTTT. Its translation is CASSLGPATYSTDTQYF.

CDR3: CASSLGTGGAYGNTIYF. As DNA, the CDR3 is TGCGCCAGCAGCTTGGGGACAGGGGGCGCGTATGGAAACACCATATATTTT. J is TRBJ1-3 and V is TRBV5-1; 11 positions agree with TRBD1. V trimming: 0 bases; J trimming: 3 bases; junction bases outside the gene matches: 5. The CDR3 loop spans 17 amino acids. Germline V gene lookup returns CDR1 SGHRS and CDR2 YFSETQ.

The chain combines TRBV5-6 with TRBJ2-5, with TRBD1 identical over 11 bases. The germline V gene encodes CDR1 SGHDT and CDR2 YYEEEE. The V and J ends lost 7 bases and 5 bases, in that order; junction bases with no gene match: 4. CDR3 size: 13 residues. The CDR3 DNA follows: TGTGCCAGCGGACAGGGGGCGAGGGAGACCCAGTACTTC. Its protein product is CASGQGARETQYF. The full variable domain, completed using reference TRBV5-6 and TRBJ2-5, is DAGVTQSPTHLIKTRGQQVTLRCSPKSGHDTVSWYQQALGQGPQFIFQYYEEEERQRGNFPDRFSGHQFPNYSSELNVNALLLGDSALYLCASGQGARETQYFGPGTRLLVL.

The chain joins TRBV18 to TRBJ1-4; tentatively, D is TRBD1 (6 bases). V lost 1 base, J lost 8 bases, and 14 bases lay in between. The germline CDR1 and CDR2 sequences are KGHSH and LQKENI. The CDR3 contains 15 residues. The CDR3 region is CASSPLWTVPEKLFF. The CDR3 DNA reads TGTGCCAGCTCACCACTGTGGACAGTCCCCGAAAAACTGTTTTTT. The full variable domain, completed using reference TRBV18 and TRBJ1-4, is NAGVMQNPRHLVRRRGQEARLRCSPMKGHSHVYWYRQLPEEGLKFMVYLQKENIIDESGMPKERFSAEFPKEGPSILRIQQVVRGDSAAYFCASSPLWTVPEKLFFGSGTQLSVL.

CDR3: CASSQAGQGDNEQFF. CDR3 sequence (DNA): TGCGCCAGCAGCCAGGCCGGACAGGGCGACAATGAGCAGTTCTTC. This chain connects TRBV4-1 to TRBJ2-1, with 8 bases lining up with TRBD1. The CDR3 length is 15 residues. Losses at the gene ends were 3 bases for V and 5 bases for J; bases not matched to a gene: 6. Germline V gives CDR1 MGHRA, CDR2 YSYEKL.

This rearrangement joins TRBV5-4 to TRBJ1-3, with D possibly being TRBD1 (6 bases). The CDR3 loop spans 14 amino acids. V was shortened by 5 bases and J by 2 bases, with 11 bases between the two germline ends. Germline assignment: CDR1 SGHNT and CDR2 YYREEE (reference sequence). This CDR3 is CASSGGGTGNTIYF. CDR3 DNA: TGTGCCAGCAGTGGGGGGGGCACTGGAAACACCATATATTTT.

The chain recombines TRBV7-2 with TRBJ2-7, with D possibly being TRBD2 (6 bases). The germline V and J ends were trimmed by 5 bases and 3 bases, with 20 bases remaining between them. The CDR3 length is 16 residues. Germline CDR1 SGHTA, CDR2 FQGNSA. CDR3 in amino acids: CASSLVGGSGYYEQYF. The CDR3 DNA reads TGTGCCAGCAGCCTCGTTGGAGGTAGCGGTTACTACGAGCAGTACTTC.

This chain joins TRBV7-3 and TRBJ2-3; D possibly corresponds to TRBD1 (5 bases). The ends were cut back, 5 bases at V and 2 bases at J, with 14 bases in the middle. CDR1 is SGHTA and CDR2 is FQGTGA in the germline V gene. The CDR3 totals 15 residues. As DNA, the CDR3 is TGTGCCAGCAGCCAACGAGACAGCCCCACAGATACGCAGTATTTT. Translation: CASSQRDSPTDTQYF.

The genes are TRBV4-3 and TRBJ2-3; perhaps D is TRBD1 or TRBD2 (5 bases each). Deletions cut 0 bases from V and 1 base from J, with 20 bases between. Germline lookup yields CDR1 LGHNA and CDR2 YSLEER. The CDR3 spans 19 residues. The CDR3 nucleotides read TGCGCCAGCAGCCAAGATGTGGGGCGCTGGCGGGTCGGCACAGATACGCAGTATTTT. It codes for CASSQDVGRWRVGTDTQYF.

This clone has a handful of counts. The chain uses TRBV7-7 and TRBJ2-2; D gene uncertain. The CDR3 contains 13 residues. CDR1 and CDR2 from the germline V gene are SSHAT and FNYEAQ (reference sequence). V was clipped by 3 bases and J by 6 bases, with 8 bases between them. DNA for the CDR3: TGTGCCAGCAGCTTGACCGGGTCCGGGGAGCTGTTTTTT. Translated, it gives CASSLTGSGELFF.

The CDR3 DNA is TGCGCCAGCAGCTTGTCCCCATGGGGACAGGCGTCAAGGGCCTACGAGCAGTACTTC. It encodes CASSLSPWGQASRAYEQYF. J is TRBJ2-7 and V is TRBV5-1; the match to TRBD1 covers 8 bases. Per the germline V gene, CDR1 is SGHRS and CDR2 is YFSETQ. The CDR3 runs 19 residues. Trimming at V came to 1 base and at J to 2 bases, leaving 17 bases not matched to a gene. Combining the CDR3 with reference TRBV5-1 and TRBJ2-7 gives the whole variable domain KAGVTQTPRYLIKTRGQQVTLSCSPISGHRSVSWYQQTPGQGLQFLFEYFSETQRNKGNFPGRFSGRQFSNSRSEMNVSTLELGDSALYLCASSLSPWGQASRAYEQYFGPGTRLTVT.

The genes are TRBV30 and TRBJ1-4; D unclear. Looked up from germline, CDR1 is GTSNPN and CDR2 is SVGIG (reference sequence). V was trimmed by 2 bases and J by 4 bases, leaving 11 bases between them. This CDR3 has 14 residues. The CDR3 DNA reads as TGTGCCTGGAGTCCCAACGGGGTTAATGAAAAACTGTTTTTT. This translates into CAWSPNGVNEKLFF.

In this sample, this clone turned up a few times. The chain links TRBV15 to TRBJ2-6; D uncertain. Germline CDR1 is LNHNV and CDR2 is YYDKDF (reference sequence). The germline V and J ends were trimmed by 0 bases and 4 bases, with 10 bases remaining between them. The CDR3 sequence is 16 residues long. The CDR3 DNA reads TGTGCCACCAGCAGAGATGCCGTCCGGGGGGCCAACGTCCTGACTTTC. This encodes CATSRDAVRGANVLTF.

The genes are TRBV6-1 and TRBJ1-2; tentative D call: TRBD1 (5 bases). The CDR3 is made up of 12 amino acids. Germline V gives CDR1 MNHNS, CDR2 SASEGT. Trimming left V 5 bases short and J 6 bases short, with 10 bases between. CDR3 sequence (DNA): TGTGCCAGCAGTAAGACGACAGATGGCTACACCTTC. Encoded protein: CASSKTTDGYTF.

The rearrangement uses TRBV5-1 and TRBJ1-1; tentatively, D is TRBD1 (5 bases). V shed 0 bases and J shed 6 bases, with 15 bases lying between them. Germline-derived CDR1 and CDR2 are SGHRS and YFSETQ. CDR3 length: 15 amino acids. CDR3 sequence: CASSLASGLGAEAFF. The CDR3, as DNA: TGCGCCAGCAGCTTGGCCTCAGGGCTGGGAGCTGAAGCTTTCTTT.